The sequence of this T cell receptor beta chain was determined in a study of T cell responses to AZD1222 COVID-19 vaccine. The CDR3 is 16 amino acids. V lost 5 bases and J 7 bases, leaving 23 bases between the germline ends. The germline V gene encodes CDR1 LNHDA and CDR2 SQIVND (reference sequence). This clone showed up just once. Its antigen is currently unknown. TCRdb's table, derived via immunoSEQ multiplex PCR, lists solely in-frame clones and lacks some. The sample yields around 150,000 clones, under 95% seen once. Study-level points and caveats: Baseline seropositivity occurred in only a handful of AZD1222 recipients. Donors were mostly white British, more females; clonal diversity possibly underestimated. Unmutated variant regions are reportedly targeted by nearly half of spike-specific TCRs. Spike-specific TCR repertoires showed rising breadth and depth after two AZD1222 doses.

The gene calls are TRBV19 and TRBJ1-2; TRBD1 is a possible D gene (6 bases). The receptor comes from an adult who received the AZD1222 COVID-19 vaccine. Sequences were derived from peripheral blood, sampled 28 days after the second AZD1222 dose. The CDR3 spells CASSPGGGAEWRGYTF. CDR3 sequence (DNA): TGTGCCAGTAGTCCCGGAGGGGGGGCGGAGTGGCGTGGCTACACCTTC.